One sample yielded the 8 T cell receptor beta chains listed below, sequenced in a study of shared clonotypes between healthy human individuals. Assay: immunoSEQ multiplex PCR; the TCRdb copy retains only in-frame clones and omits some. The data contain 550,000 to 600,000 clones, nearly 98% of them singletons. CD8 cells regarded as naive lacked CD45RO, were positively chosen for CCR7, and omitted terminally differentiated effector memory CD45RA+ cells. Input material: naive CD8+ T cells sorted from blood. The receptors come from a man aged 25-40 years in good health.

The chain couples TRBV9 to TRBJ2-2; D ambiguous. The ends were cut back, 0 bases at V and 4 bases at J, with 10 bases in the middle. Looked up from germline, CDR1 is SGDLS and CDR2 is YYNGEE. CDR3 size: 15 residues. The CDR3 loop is CASSVESLGTGELFF. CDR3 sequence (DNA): TGTGCCAGCAGCGTAGAAAGTTTGGGCACCGGGGAGCTGTTTTTT. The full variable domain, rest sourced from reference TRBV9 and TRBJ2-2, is DSGVTQTPKHLITATGQRVTLRCSPRSGDLSVYWYQQSLDQGLQFLIQYYNGEERAKGNILERFSAQQFPDLHSELNLSSLELGDSALYFCASSVESLGTGELFFGEGSRLTVL.

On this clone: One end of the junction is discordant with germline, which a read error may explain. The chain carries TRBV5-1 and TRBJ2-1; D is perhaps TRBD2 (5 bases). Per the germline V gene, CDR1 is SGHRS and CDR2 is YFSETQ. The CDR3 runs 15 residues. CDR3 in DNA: TGCGCCAGCAGCTTCTGGGGAGTAGACTACGATGAGCAGTTCTTC. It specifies CASSFWGVDYDEQFF.

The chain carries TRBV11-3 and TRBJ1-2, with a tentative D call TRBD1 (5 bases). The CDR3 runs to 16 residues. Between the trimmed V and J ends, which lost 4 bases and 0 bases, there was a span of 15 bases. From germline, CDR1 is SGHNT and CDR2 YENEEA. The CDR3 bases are TGTGCCAGCAGCTCATCCGGGAGGGGAGCTAACTATGGCTACACCTTC. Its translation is CASSSSGRGANYGYTF.

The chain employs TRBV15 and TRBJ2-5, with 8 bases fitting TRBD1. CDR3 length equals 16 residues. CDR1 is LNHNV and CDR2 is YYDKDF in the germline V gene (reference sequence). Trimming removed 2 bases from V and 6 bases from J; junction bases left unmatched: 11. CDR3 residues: CATSRKNYGQGKTQYF. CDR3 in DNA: TGTGCCACCAGCAGAAAGAACTACGGACAGGGAAAGACCCAGTACTTC.

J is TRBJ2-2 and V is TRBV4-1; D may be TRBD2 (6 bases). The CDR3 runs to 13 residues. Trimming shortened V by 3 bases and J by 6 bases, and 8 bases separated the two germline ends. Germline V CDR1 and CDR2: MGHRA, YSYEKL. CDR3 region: CASSQRDPGELFF. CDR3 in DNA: TGCGCCAGCAGCCAGCGGGATCCCGGGGAGCTGTTTTTT.

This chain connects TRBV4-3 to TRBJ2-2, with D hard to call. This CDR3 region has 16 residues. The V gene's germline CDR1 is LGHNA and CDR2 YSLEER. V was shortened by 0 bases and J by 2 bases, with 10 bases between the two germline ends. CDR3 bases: TGCGCCAGCAGCCAAGACGGCCAAGCCAACACCGGGGAGCTGTTTTTT. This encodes CASSQDGQANTGELFF.

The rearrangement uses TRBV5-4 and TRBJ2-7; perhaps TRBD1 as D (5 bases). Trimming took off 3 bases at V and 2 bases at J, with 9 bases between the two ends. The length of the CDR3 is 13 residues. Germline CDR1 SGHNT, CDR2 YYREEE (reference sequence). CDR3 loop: CASSYDSPYEQYF. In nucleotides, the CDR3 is TGTGCCAGCAGCTACGACAGCCCCTACGAGCAGTACTTC. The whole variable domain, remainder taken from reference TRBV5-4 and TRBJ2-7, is ETGVTQSPTHLIKTRGQQVTLRCSSQSGHNTVSWYQQALGQGPQFIFQYYREEENGRGNFPPRFSGLQFPNYSSELNVNALELDDSALYLCASSYDSPYEQYFGPGTRLTVT.

The CDR3 sequence: CASSNHGTSPFTDTQYF. The CDR3 DNA follows: TGTGCCAGCAGCAACCACGGGACTAGCCCTTTCACAGATACGCAGTATTTT. This chain joins TRBV5-5 and TRBJ2-3, with TRBD2 identical over 9 bases. The CDR3 sequence is 17 residues long. V lost 4 bases to trimming and J lost 2 bases; unmatched junction nucleotides: 11. The germline CDR1 and CDR2 sequences are SGHKS and YYEKEE (reference sequence).